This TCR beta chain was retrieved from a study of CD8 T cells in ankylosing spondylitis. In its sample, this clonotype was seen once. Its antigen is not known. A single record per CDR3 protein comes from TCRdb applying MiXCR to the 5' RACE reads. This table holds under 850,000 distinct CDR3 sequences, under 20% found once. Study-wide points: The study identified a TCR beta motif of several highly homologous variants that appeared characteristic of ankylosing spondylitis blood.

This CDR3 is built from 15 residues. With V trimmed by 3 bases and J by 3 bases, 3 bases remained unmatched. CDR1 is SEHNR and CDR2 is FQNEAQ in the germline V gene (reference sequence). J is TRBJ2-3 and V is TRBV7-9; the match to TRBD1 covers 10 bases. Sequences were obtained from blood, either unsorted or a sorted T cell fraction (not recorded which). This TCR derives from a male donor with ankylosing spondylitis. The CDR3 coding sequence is TGTGCCAGCAGCTTCGACAGGGGGCGGACAGATACGCAGTATTTT. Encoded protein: CASSFDRGRTDTQYF.